This T cell receptor beta chain was recorded in a study of T-cell reconstitution after alpha-beta-depleted transplantation in children. The CDR3 contains 17 residues. Trimming removed 3 bases from V and 0 bases from J, with 15 bases in between. Molecular barcoding with unique molecular identifiers was used for the TCRbeta library. MiXCR was run by TCRdb on the PCR reads, yielding one entry per CDR3 protein. The sample holds about 270,000 distinct CDR3 sequences, more than 8% seen once. The receptor's source is a human donor who donated a stem cell graft to a child with SCID. The sample consisted of PBMCs from the stem cell graft donor, taken from the stem cell graft. The chain couples TRBV12-3 or TRBV12-4 to TRBJ1-5; perhaps TRBD1 as D (5 bases). In DNA, the CDR3 is TGTGCCAGCAGTTTGGACACTAGTCTTAGTAGCAATCAGCCCCAGCATTTT. It translates to CASSLDTSLSSNQPQHF.